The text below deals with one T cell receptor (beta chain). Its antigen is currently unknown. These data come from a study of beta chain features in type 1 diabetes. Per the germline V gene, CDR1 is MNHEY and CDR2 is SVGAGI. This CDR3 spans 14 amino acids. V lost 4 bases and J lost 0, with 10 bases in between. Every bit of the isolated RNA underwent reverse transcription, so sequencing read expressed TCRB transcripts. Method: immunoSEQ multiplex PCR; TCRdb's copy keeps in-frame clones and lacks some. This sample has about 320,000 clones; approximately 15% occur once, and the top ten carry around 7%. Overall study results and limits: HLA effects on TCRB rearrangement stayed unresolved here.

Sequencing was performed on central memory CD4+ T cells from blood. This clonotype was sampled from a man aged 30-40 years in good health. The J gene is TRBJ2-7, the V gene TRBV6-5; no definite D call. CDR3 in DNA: TGTGCCAGCAGTTTGGACGGAAGCTCCTACGAGCAGTACGTC. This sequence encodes CASSLDGSSYEQYV.